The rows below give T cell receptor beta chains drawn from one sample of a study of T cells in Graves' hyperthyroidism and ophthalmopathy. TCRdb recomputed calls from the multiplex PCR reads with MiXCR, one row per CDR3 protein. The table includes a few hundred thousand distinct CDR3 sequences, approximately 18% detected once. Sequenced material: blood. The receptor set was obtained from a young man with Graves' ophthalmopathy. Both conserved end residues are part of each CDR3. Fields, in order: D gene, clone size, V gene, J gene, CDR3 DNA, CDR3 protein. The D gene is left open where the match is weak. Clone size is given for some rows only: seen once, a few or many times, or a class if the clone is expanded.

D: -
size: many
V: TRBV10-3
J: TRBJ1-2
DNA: TGTGCCATCACCCTGGCTCGGGGGGAAAGTGGCTACACCTTC
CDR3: CAITLARGESGYTF

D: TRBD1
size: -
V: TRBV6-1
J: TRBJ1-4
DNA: TGTGCCAGCAGGACAGGGACGGAGAATGAAAAACTGTTTTTT
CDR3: CASRTGTENEKLFF

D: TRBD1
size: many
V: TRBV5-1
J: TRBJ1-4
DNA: TGCGCCAGCAGCTTGGCCCGGGACAGCCTTAATGAAAAACTGTTTTTT
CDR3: CASSLARDSLNEKLFF

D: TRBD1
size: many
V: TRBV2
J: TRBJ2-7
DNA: TGTGCCAGCAGCTACACAGGGGGAACTAGAGACGAGCAGTACTTC
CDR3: CASSYTGGTRDEQYF

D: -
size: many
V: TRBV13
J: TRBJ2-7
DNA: TGTGCCAGCAGCCCCGGTGTCGTCGGCCTTTACGAGCAGTACTTC
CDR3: CASSPGVVGLYEQYF

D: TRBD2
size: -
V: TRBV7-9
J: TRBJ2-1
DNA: TGTGCCAGCAGCTTTGGGGGACTAGCGGGAGGAGGATACAATGAGCAGTTCTTC
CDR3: CASSFGGLAGGGYNEQFF

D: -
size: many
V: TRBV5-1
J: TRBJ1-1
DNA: TGCGCCAGCAGGGTCGGGGCCGGCACTGAAGCTTTCTTT
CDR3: CASRVGAGTEAFF

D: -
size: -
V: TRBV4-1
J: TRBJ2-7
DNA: TGCGCCAGCAGCCAAGATCGCACAGTTACTTTCTACGAGCAGTACTTC
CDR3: CASSQDRTVTFYEQYF

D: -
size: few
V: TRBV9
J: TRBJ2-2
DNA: TGTGCCAGCAGCGTAGGGTGGGGGACTGAGACCGGGGAGCTGTTTTTT
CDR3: CASSVGWGTETGELFF

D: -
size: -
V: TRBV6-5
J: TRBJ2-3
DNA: TGTGCCAGCAGCCTCTCTAGTAAGAGGCCGAGAGATACGCAGTATTTT
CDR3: CASSLSSKRPRDTQYF

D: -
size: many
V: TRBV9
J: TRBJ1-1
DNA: TGTGCCACCCTTAACACTGAAGCTTTCTTT
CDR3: CATLNTEAFF

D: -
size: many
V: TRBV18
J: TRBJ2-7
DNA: TGTGCCAGCAGCCCTGACAGCTACGAGCAGTACTTC
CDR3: CASSPDSYEQYF

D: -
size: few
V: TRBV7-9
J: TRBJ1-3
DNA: TGTGCCAGCAGCTTATCCACCGTATATTTT
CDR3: CASSLSTVYF

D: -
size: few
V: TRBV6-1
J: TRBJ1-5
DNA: TGTGCCAGCAGTGAATTGTCCAGGCAGGTGGGTCAGCCCCAGCATTTT
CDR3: CASSELSRQVGQPQHF

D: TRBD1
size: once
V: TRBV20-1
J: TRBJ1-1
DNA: TGCAGTGCTAACGGAGACAGGGGTCAAGCTTTCTTT
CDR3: CSANGDRGQAFF

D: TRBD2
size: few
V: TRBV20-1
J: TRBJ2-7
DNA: TGCAGTGGCCAACCCAACGGCGGGGGCTCCTACGAGCAGTACTTC
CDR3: CSGQPNGGGSYEQYF

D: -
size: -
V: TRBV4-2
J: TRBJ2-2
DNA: TGTGCCAGCAGCCACCCGGGGGCCGGCGCGAACACCGGGGAGCTGTTTTTT
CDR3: CASSHPGAGANTGELFF

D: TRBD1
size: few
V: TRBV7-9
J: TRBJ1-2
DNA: TGTGCCAGCAGCCCCGGGACAGAGGTCTATGGCTACACCTTC
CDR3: CASSPGTEVYGYTF

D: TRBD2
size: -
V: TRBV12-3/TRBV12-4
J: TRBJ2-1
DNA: TGTGCCAGCAGCCCGGGACTAGCGGACCAAGAGACCCAGTTCTTC
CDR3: CASSPGLADQETQFF

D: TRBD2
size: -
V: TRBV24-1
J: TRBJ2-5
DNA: TGTGCCACCAGTGAGCCGGGACTAGCGGGGGCACCTAACCAAGAGACCCAGTACTTC
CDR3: CATSEPGLAGAPNQETQYF

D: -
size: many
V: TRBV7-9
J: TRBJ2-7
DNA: TGTGCCAGCAGCTTATCTAGACAGGACTACGAGCAGTACTTC
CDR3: CASSLSRQDYEQYF

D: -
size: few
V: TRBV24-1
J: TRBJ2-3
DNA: TGTGCCACCAGTGATTCCTTGGCGTCCCGGGGCACAGATACGCAGTATTTT
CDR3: CATSDSLASRGTDTQYF

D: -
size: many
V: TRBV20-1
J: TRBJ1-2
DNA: TGCAGTGCTGACCGGGACCCCGGGGAGGGCTACACCTTC
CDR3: CSADRDPGEGYTF

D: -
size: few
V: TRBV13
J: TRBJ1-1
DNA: TGTGCCAGCTGCCCACAGGGCTACAACACTGAAGCTTTCTTT
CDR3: CASCPQGYNTEAFF

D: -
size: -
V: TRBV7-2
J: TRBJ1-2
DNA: TGTGCCAGCAGCTGGGGCGGGGGGGATGGCTACACCTTC
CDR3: CASSWGGGDGYTF

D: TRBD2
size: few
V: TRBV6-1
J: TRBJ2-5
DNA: TGTGCCAGCAGTGTGGCTCTAGCGGGGCAAGAGACCCAGTACTTC
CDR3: CASSVALAGQETQYF

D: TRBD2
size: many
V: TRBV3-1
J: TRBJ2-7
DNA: TGTGCCAGCAGCATACTAGCGGGGGCGCAATACGAGCAGTACTTC
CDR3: CASSILAGAQYEQYF

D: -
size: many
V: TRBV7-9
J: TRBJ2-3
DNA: TGTGCCAGCAGCTTAGATGCGGGGGATACGCAGTATTTT
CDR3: CASSLDAGDTQYF

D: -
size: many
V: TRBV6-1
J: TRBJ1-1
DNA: TGTGCCAGCAGCCCTCCGGGGGGGCGAGGGTGGGCTTTCTTT
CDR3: CASSPPGGRGWAFF

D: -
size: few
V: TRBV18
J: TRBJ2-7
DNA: TGTGCCAGCTCACATTACGATTCCTACGAGCAGTACTTC
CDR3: CASSHYDSYEQYF

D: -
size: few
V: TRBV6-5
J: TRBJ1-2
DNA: TGTGCCAGCAGTTACTCGATTCTATCGTCGGGGGCGAGCGGCTACACCTTC
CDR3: CASSYSILSSGASGYTF

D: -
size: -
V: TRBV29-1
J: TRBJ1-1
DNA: TGCAGCGTTGAAGGCCCGGGGATGAACACTGAAGCTTTCTTT
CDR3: CSVEGPGMNTEAFF

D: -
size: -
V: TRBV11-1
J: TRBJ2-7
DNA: TGTGCCAGCAGCATCGGCACCGGGACGTCCGCCTTAGAGCAGTACTTC
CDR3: CASSIGTGTSALEQYF

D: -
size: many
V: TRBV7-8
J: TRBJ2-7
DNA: TGTGCCAGCAGGAAACTAGCAGTAGATCCAGTGCAGTACTTC
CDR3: CASRKLAVDPVQYF

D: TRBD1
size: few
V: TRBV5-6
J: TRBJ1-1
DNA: TGTGCCAGCAGTCTTTGGACAGGGAAGAGCACTGAAGCTTTCTTT
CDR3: CASSLWTGKSTEAFF

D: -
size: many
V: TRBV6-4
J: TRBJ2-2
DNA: TGTGCCAGCAGTGAGGGGGGCGCCACCGGGGAGCTGTTTTTT
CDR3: CASSEGGATGELFF

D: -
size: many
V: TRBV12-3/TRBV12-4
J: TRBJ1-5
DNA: TGTGCCAGCACCGACGGGCCAGGGCCCCAGCATTTT
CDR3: CASTDGPGPQHF

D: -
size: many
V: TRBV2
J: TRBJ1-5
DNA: TGTGCCAGCAGGGACCGAGTGGCCCAGCATTTT
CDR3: CASRDRVAQHF

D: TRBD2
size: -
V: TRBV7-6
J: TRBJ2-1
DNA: TGTGCCAGCAGCTTCCCCCCGGGACTAGCTTCTAACAATGAGCAGTTCTTC
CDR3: CASSFPPGLASNNEQFF

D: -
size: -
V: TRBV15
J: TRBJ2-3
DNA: TGTGCCACCAGCAGCACTAAGTACTTTGAGGGAGATACGCAGTATTTT
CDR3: CATSSTKYFEGDTQYF

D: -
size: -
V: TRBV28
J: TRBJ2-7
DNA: TGTGCCAGCAGTTTGGTTCTCGGTAAGATTTACGAGCAGTACTTC
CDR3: CASSLVLGKIYEQYF

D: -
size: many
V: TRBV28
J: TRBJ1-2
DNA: TGTGCCAGCAGTGCCGGGGGGGGGGGGTCTGGCTACACCTTC
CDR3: CASSAGGGGSGYTF

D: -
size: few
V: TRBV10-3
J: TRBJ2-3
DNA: TGTGCCATCAGTGAGTCGACTACTAGCACAGATACGCAGTATTTT
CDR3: CAISESTTSTDTQYF

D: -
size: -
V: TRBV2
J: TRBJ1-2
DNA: TGTGCCAGCAGCCTTGGCGGGGTTAACTATGGCTACACCTTC
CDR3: CASSLGGVNYGYTF

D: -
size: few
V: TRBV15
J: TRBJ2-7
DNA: TGTGCCACCAGCAGAGATCCCCTTTCCCCGGGGCGCGAGCAGTACTTC
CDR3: CATSRDPLSPGREQYF

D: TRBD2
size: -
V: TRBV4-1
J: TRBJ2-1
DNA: TGCGCCAGCAGCCTTGGAGCGGGGGCGTCCAATGAGCAGTTCTTC
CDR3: CASSLGAGASNEQFF

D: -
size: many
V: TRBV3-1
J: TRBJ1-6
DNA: TGTGCCAGCAGCCAAGACGTTGGGCTCCCCGCGCCCCTCCACTTT
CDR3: CASSQDVGLPAPLHF

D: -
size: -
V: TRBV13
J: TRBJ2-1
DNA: TGTGCCAGCAGCTTATGGGAATCCTACAATGAGCAGTTCTTC
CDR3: CASSLWESYNEQFF

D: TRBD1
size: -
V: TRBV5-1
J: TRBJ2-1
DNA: TGCGCCAGCAGCGTAGGACAGGGGGGGTTGAATGAGCAGTTCTTC
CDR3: CASSVGQGGLNEQFF

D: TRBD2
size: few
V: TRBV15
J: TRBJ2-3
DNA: TGTGCCACCAGCAAAAGAGCGGGGGGCGGGACAGATACGCAGTATTTT
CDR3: CATSKRAGGGTDTQYF